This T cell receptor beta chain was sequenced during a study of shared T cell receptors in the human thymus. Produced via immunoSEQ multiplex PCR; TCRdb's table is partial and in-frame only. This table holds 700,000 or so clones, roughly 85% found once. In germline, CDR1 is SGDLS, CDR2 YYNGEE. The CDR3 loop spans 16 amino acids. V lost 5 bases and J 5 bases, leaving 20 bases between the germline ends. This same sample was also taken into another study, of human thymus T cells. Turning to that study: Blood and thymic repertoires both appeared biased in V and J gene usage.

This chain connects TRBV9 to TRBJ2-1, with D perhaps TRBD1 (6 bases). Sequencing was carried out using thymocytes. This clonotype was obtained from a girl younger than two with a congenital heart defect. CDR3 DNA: TGTGCCAGCAGTAAAGGGGTCAGGGGTCTGGACAATGAGCAGTTCTTC. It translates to CASSKGVRGLDNEQFF.